The TCR beta chain described here comes from a study of T cell responses to AZD1222 COVID-19 vaccine. Study-level findings and limits: Sampling that yielded the repertoires occurred only after the peak T cell response. The donor cohort was predominantly white British with a female majority, and clonal diversity may have been underestimated.

Deletions cut 10 bases from V and 4 bases from J, with 10 bases between. CDR1 is MNHNY and CDR2 is SVGAGI in the germline V gene (reference sequence). The CDR3 contains 11 residues. Assay: immunoSEQ multiplex PCR; the TCRdb copy retains only in-frame clones and omits some. The sample contains about 130,000 clones, around nine tenths of which appear only once. Points on this clone: The antigen remains unidentified.

This TCR was recovered from an adult who received the AZD1222 COVID-19 vaccine. The chain couples TRBV6-6 to TRBJ2-5; D is ambiguous. Sequences were derived from peripheral blood, sampled 28 days after the second AZD1222 dose. CDR3 region: CATKRGETQYF. The CDR3 DNA follows: TGTGCCACTAAGCGCGGAGAGACCCAGTACTTC.